The T cell receptor (beta chain) under discussion was sequenced for a study of shared clonotypes between healthy human individuals. As for the study in general: The study drew on a couple of women and three men aged 18 to 49 as donors.

Findings and caveats of the study: Some clonotypes were shared by all four sorted-subset donors, while others were not shared. The non-shared ones had lower generation probabilities than the shared ones.

To note about this clone: The antigen remains unidentified. The same CDR3 is also encoded by other DNA sequences in this sample.

Measured with immunoSEQ multiplex PCR; TCRdb has only the in-frame clones, and not every one. This sample has 2,500,000 or so clones, with over 85% found just once. The sample consisted of naive CD4+ T cells sorted from blood. Documented subset: CD45RA+ positively selected. The receptor was derived from a man between 18 and 29 years old in good health.

CDR3 sequence reads: CASSLGLAGVEEQYF. The CDR3 bases are TGTGCCAGCAGCCTGGGACTAGCGGGAGTTGAAGAGCAGTACTTC. The chain uses TRBV7-2 and TRBJ2-7; TRBD2 aligns across 14 bases. Germline assignment: CDR1 SGHTA and CDR2 FQGNSA. Losses at the gene ends were 5 bases for V and 7 bases for J; bases not matched to a gene: 7. The CDR3 sequence is 15 residues long.